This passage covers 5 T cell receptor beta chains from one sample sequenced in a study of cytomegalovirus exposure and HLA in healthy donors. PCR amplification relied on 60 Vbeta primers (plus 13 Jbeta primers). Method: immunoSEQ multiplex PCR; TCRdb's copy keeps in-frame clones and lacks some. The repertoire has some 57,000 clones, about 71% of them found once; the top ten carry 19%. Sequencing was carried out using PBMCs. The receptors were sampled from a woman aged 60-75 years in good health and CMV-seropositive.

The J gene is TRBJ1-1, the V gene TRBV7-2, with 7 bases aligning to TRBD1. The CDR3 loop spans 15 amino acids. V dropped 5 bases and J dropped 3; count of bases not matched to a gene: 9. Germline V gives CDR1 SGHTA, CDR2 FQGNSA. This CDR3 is CASSPGGQAYTEAFF. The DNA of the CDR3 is TGTGCCAGCAGCCCGGGTGGACAGGCGTACACTGAAGCTTTCTTT.

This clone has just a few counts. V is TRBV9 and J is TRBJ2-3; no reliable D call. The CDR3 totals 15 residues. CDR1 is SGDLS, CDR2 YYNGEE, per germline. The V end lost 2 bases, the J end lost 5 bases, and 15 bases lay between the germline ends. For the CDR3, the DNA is TGTGCCAGCAGCGTCTCACAGTTTACAATAGATACGCAGTATTTT. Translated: CASSVSQFTIDTQYF.

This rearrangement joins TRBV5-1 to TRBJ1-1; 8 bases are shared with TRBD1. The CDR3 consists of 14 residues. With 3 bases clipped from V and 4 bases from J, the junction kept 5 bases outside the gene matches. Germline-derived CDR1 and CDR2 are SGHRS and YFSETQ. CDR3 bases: TGCGCCAGCAGCTCGACAGGGGACGGCACTGAAGCTTTCTTT. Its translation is CASSSTGDGTEAFF.

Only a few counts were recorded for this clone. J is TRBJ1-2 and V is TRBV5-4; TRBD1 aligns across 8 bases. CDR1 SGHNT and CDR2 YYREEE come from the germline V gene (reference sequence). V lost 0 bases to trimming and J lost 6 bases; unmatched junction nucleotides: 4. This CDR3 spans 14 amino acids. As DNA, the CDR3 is TGTGCCAGCAGCTTGGACAGGGGGGTTGATGGCTACACCTTC. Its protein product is CASSLDRGVDGYTF.

The CDR3 DNA sequence: TGTGCCAGCAGTTACCCCGGGGGGGGCGGTTTCTCTGAAGCTTTCTTT. Translated: CASSYPGGGGFSEAFF. J is TRBJ1-1 and V is TRBV6-6; a weak D match, TRBD1 (6 bases). Germline V CDR1 and CDR2: MNHNY, SVGAGI (reference sequence). CDR3 length: 16 residues. V was cut by 2 bases and J by 6 bases, with 19 bases left in between.